Following are 32 T cell receptor beta chains from one sample sequenced in a study of blood T cell repertoires in COVID-19. Sequencing used immunoSEQ multiplex PCR; TCRdb keeps in-frame clones, though not all of them. The table shows 160,000 or so clones, with 80% to 90% occurring only once. Sequencing was carried out using peripheral blood. The source of these receptors is a woman older than 75 with acute or convalescent COVID-19.

The V gene is TRBV6-2 or TRBV6-3, the J gene TRBJ2-1; 14 bases match TRBD2. This CDR3 spans 18 amino acids. From germline, CDR1 is MNHEY and CDR2 SVGEGT. V was pared by 6 bases and J by 4 bases, with 11 bases of the junction left unmatched. This CDR3 is CASSSIVRLAGGYNEQFF. For the CDR3, the DNA is TGTGCCAGCAGCTCCATTGTCCGACTAGCGGGGGGGTACAATGAGCAGTTCTTC.

The chain carries TRBV7-2 and TRBJ2-7; 7 bases fit TRBD2. The CDR3 is 15 amino acids. CDR1 SGHTA and CDR2 FQGNSA come from the germline V gene. The V gene end was trimmed by 0 bases and the J gene end by 6 bases; junction bases not matched to a gene: 8. This CDR3 reads CASSLALGGSREQYF. The CDR3 DNA reads TGTGCCAGCAGCTTAGCGCTCGGCGGGAGTCGCGAGCAGTACTTC. Using reference TRBV7-2 and TRBJ2-7 for the parts outside the CDR3, the full variable domain is GAGVSQSPSNKVTEKGKDVELRCDPISGHTALYWYRQSLGQGLEFLIYFQGNSAPDKSGLPSDRFSAERTGGSVSTLTIQRTQQEDSAVYLCASSLALGGSREQYFGPGTRLTVT.

The V and J genes are TRBV6-4 and TRBJ2-1, with 7 bases fitting TRBD1. The trim removed 6 bases at V and 5 bases at J, leaving 10 bases unmatched. Germline loops: CDR1 MRHNA, CDR2 SNTAGT. The CDR3 extends over 15 amino acids. CDR3 DNA: TGTGCCAGCAGGATCGAGGGGGCAACGCACAATGAGCAGTTCTTC. Its translation: CASRIEGATHNEQFF.

The chain joins TRBV3-1 (or the pseudogene TRBV3-2) to TRBJ1-2, with 9 bases aligning to TRBD1. CDR3 length: 13 residues. J was trimmed by 8 bases and V by 4 bases; bases with no gene match: 5. From germline, CDR1 is LGHDT and CDR2 YNNKEL (reference sequence). This CDR3 reads CASSPQGARGYTF. CDR3 nucleotides: TGTGCCAGCAGCCCACAGGGGGCGCGGGGCTACACCTTC.

The CDR3 bases are TGTGCCAGCAGCTTGAGAGCGAGCTCTGGAAACACCATATATTTT. It yields the protein CASSLRASSGNTIYF. The rearrangement joins TRBV7-8 to TRBJ1-3, with D unclear. Germline CDR1 reads SGHVS; CDR2 reads FQNEAQ. V was pared by 3 bases and J by 0 bases, with 9 bases between. This CDR3 is built from 15 residues.

A few counts support this clone. V gene TRBV27 combines with J gene TRBJ1-6; D possibly corresponds to TRBD1 (5 bases). Germline V gene data show CDR1 as MNHEY and CDR2 as SMNVEV (reference sequence). The CDR3 length is 14 residues. V lost 7 bases to trimming and J lost 1 base, with 8 bases between them. CDR3 coding DNA: TGTGCCAGCACCCAGGGATCCTATAATTCACCCCTCCACTTT. Translating it yields CASTQGSYNSPLHF.

The chain couples TRBV21-1 to TRBJ2-2; the D segment call TRBD1 is taken from the table without a DNA check. TRBV21-1 counts as a pseudogene. This CDR3 is built from 16 residues. This chain's CDR3 is CASSNRQGHNTGELFF. As DNA, the CDR3 is TGTGCCAGCAGCAACCGACAGGGTCACAACACCGGGGAGCTGTTTTTT.

This clone was detected only once. V and J are TRBV4-2 and TRBJ2-7; D might be TRBD1 (5 bases). V was pared by 0 bases and J by 2 bases, with 14 bases between. Germline V lookup: CDR1 LGHNA, CDR2 YNFKEQ. The CDR3 length is 16 residues. CDR3 DNA: TGTGCCAGCAGCCAAGATCTCGCAGGGCGCACCTACGAGCAGTACTTC. Protein product: CASSQDLAGRTYEQYF.

CDR3: CASSPAVGFGETQYF. DNA of the CDR3: TGTGCCAGCAGCCCAGCGGTAGGATTTGGAGAGACCCAGTACTTC. This rearrangement joins TRBV7-6 to TRBJ2-5; tentatively, D is TRBD2 (5 bases). The CDR3 sequence is 15 residues long. CDR1 and CDR2 (germline): SGHVS, FNYEAQ. Deletions cut 5 bases from V and 4 bases from J, with 17 bases between.

The chain uses TRBV18 and TRBJ2-3; D gene unclear. Trimming left V 4 bases short and J 0 bases short, with 14 bases between. CDR1 KGHSH and CDR2 LQKENI come from the germline V gene. The CDR3 has 16 residues. CDR3 sequence reads: CASSRDQDFSTDTQYF. CDR3 coding DNA: TGTGCCAGCTCACGAGATCAGGATTTTAGCACAGATACGCAGTATTTT.

The V gene is TRBV7-2, the J gene TRBJ2-3, with a possible D match to TRBD2 (6 bases). Trimming removed 3 bases at V and 2 bases at J, with 12 bases between. The CDR3 sequence is 15 residues long. CDR1 SGHTA and CDR2 FQGNSA come from the germline V gene. DNA of the CDR3: TGTGCCAGCAGCTTGCGGGGAGGCGCCACAGATACGCAGTATTTT. This codes for CASSLRGGATDTQYF.

The chain recombines TRBV11-3 with TRBJ2-2, with 10 bases identical to TRBD1. The CDR3 consists of 15 residues. Per the germline V gene, CDR1 is SGHNT and CDR2 is YENEEA. The trim removed 5 bases at V and 7 bases at J, leaving 7 bases unmatched. The DNA for the CDR3 is TGTGCCAGCAGCCTATCGGGACAGGGGTACGGGGAGCTGTTTTTT. As protein: CASSLSGQGYGELFF.

V usage is TRBV5-4 and J usage is TRBJ2-7; 9 positions match TRBD2. Per the germline V gene, CDR1 is SGHNT and CDR2 is YYREEE (reference sequence). With 0 bases clipped from V and 4 bases from J, the junction kept 8 bases outside the gene matches. The CDR3 is 16 residues long. The CDR3 DNA sequence: TGTGCCAGCAGCTTGGGACGGACTAGCGCCACATACGAGCAGTACTTC. This codes for CASSLGRTSATYEQYF.

The rearrangement joins TRBV19 to TRBJ2-1, with TRBD2 identical over 10 bases. V trimming: 3 bases; J trimming: 9 bases; junction bases outside the gene matches: 17. Germline V lookup: CDR1 LNHDA, CDR2 SQIVND (reference sequence). The length of the CDR3 is 18 residues. The CDR3 protein is CASSISRGLAEALAEQFF. CDR3 nucleotides: TGTGCCAGTAGTATCAGCCGCGGACTAGCGGAGGCCCTCGCTGAGCAGTTCTTC.

The rearrangement links TRBV9 to TRBJ1-2, with TRBD1 matching over 9 bases. CDR3 size: 14 residues. V dropped 3 bases and J dropped 8; count of bases not matched to a gene: 8. Germline CDR1 is SGDLS and CDR2 is YYNGEE. The chain's CDR3 is CASSALRDRDGYTF. The CDR3 DNA sequence: TGTGCCAGCAGCGCCCTCCGGGACAGGGACGGCTACACCTTC.

Concerning this clone itself: The same CDR3 is also encoded by other DNA sequences in this sample. The rearrangement uses TRBV27 and TRBJ2-5, with 7 bases fitting TRBD2. The V gene end was trimmed by 8 bases and the J gene end by 2 bases; junction bases not matched to a gene: 11. The CDR3 consists of 15 residues. Germline V gene data show CDR1 as MNHEY and CDR2 as SMNVEV (reference sequence). The DNA for the CDR3 is TGTGCCAGCCAGCCCCTAGCGGCCCCACAAGAGACCCAGTACTTC. Residues: CASQPLAAPQETQYF.

The chain joins TRBV7-2 to TRBJ1-2, with 10 bases fitting TRBD1. The CDR3 is made up of 15 amino acids. Germline V CDR1 and CDR2: SGHTA, FQGNSA. Germline trimming cut 1 base from V and 8 bases from J; bases unmatched to any gene: 7. CDR3 nucleotide sequence: TGTGCCAGCAGCTTAGGGGTGGGACAGGGGAGCGGCTACACCTTC. This gives the protein CASSLGVGQGSGYTF.

The chain uses TRBV27 and TRBJ1-3; 7 nucleotides line up with TRBD1. CDR1 is MNHEY and CDR2 is SMNVEV in the germline V gene (reference sequence). The length of the CDR3 is 16 residues. V trimming: 6 bases; J trimming: 4 bases; junction bases outside the gene matches: 12. This chain's CDR3 is CASRTRAGGMGNTIYF. The CDR3 DNA follows: TGTGCCAGCAGAACGAGGGCAGGGGGAATGGGAAACACCATATATTTT.

This rearrangement joins TRBV7-9 to TRBJ2-1; 14 positions match TRBD2. V shed 1 base, J shed 7 bases, and the junction held 6 bases outside the gene matches. The CDR3 covers 17 residues. Germline CDR1 is SEHNR and CDR2 is FQNEAQ (reference sequence). The CDR3 nucleotides read TGTGCCAGCAGCTTAGTCTTTGGGACTAGCGGGAGTAATGAGCAGTTCTTC. It is translated as CASSLVFGTSGSNEQFF.

The chain couples TRBV2 to TRBJ2-7, with 8 bases identical to TRBD1. Germline CDR1 and CDR2: SNHLY and FYNNEI. The CDR3 length is 14 residues. V shed 7 bases and J 7 bases; nucleotides not matched to a gene: 12. CDR3 sequence: CASNLDRGVDEQYF. The CDR3 DNA sequence: TGTGCCAGCAACCTCGACAGGGGTGTCGATGAGCAGTACTTC.

The chain is built from TRBV3-1 (or the pseudogene TRBV3-2) and TRBJ2-1; TRBD2 is a possible D gene (5 bases). Germline-derived CDR1 and CDR2 are LGHDT and YNNKEL (reference sequence). V gave up 0 bases and J gave up 0 bases, with 21 bases separating them. The CDR3 runs 20 residues. In nucleotides, the CDR3 is TGTGCCAGCAGCCAAGATGGTTCTTCCGTGAGGGATAGCTCCTACAATGAGCAGTTCTTC. This gives the protein CASSQDGSSVRDSSYNEQFF.

The chain couples TRBV29-1 to TRBJ1-5; 7 bases match TRBD1. Germline V gives CDR1 SQVTM, CDR2 ANQGSEA. The CDR3 is 13 amino acids. As DNA, the CDR3 is TGCGCATACGGAAAGGGGACAGATCAGCCCCAGCATTTT. Translating gives CAYGKGTDQPQHF.

This clone was recorded a few times. The rearrangement uses TRBV7-2 and TRBJ2-4, with TRBD2 matching 11 bases. V shed 1 base and J 8 bases; nucleotides not matched to a gene: 4. Per the germline V gene, CDR1 is SGHTA and CDR2 is FQGNSA. This CDR3 region has 15 residues. The CDR3 coding sequence is TGTGCCAGCAGCTTAGACTTAGCGGGGGGGGACATTCAGTACTTC. Translation: CASSLDLAGGDIQYF.

This sequence joins TRBV3-1 (or the pseudogene TRBV3-2) and TRBJ2-5, with D possibly TRBD2 on 6 matching bases. Per germline, CDR1 LGHDT and CDR2 YNNKEL (reference sequence). The CDR3 has 16 residues. V was pared by 4 bases and J by 7 bases, with 22 bases between. CDR3 nucleotide sequence: TGTGCCAGCAGCCTGACCCCGGGGGTAGGAGTGGGGACCCAGTACTTC. Translating it yields CASSLTPGVGVGTQYF.

V and J are TRBV2 and TRBJ2-5; 10 nucleotides match TRBD2. CDR1 is SNHLY and CDR2 is FYNNEI in the germline V gene. CDR3 length: 13 residues. The ends lost 4 bases at V and 13 bases at J; junction bases unmatched: 9. CDR3 amino acids: CASSAPAGGPLYF. As DNA, the CDR3 is TGTGCCAGCAGTGCCCCAGCGGGAGGGCCCTTGTACTTC.

The rearrangement links TRBV27 to TRBJ1-2; D is undetermined. In germline, CDR1 is MNHEY, CDR2 SMNVEV (reference sequence). V gave up 2 bases and J gave up 0 bases, with 13 bases separating them. The CDR3 is made up of 16 amino acids. The CDR3, as DNA: TGTGCCAGCAGTTTAGGCGGGGTAGGGACTAACTATGGCTACACCTTC. Amino acid sequence: CASSLGGVGTNYGYTF.

The chain carries TRBV6-5 and TRBJ1-3; TRBD1 aligns across 7 bases. The CDR3 is 14 amino acids. V dropped 6 bases and J dropped 0; count of bases not matched to a gene: 2. In germline, CDR1 is MNHEY, CDR2 SVGAGI. The CDR3 coding sequence is TGTGCCAGCAGGGGACAGAGCTCTGGAAACACCATATATTTT. Amino acids: CASRGQSSGNTIYF.

V gene TRBV19 combines with J gene TRBJ1-2; 10 nucleotides line up with TRBD1. Germline V CDR1 and CDR2: LNHDA, SQIVND (reference sequence). J lost 8 bases, V lost 7 bases, and 10 bases had no gene match. This CDR3 has 14 amino acids. CDR3 nucleotide sequence: TGTGCCAGTAATCCGGGACAGGGGTTCTACGGCTACACCTTC. It specifies CASNPGQGFYGYTF.

The genes are TRBV7-2 and TRBJ2-2, with 10 bases lining up with TRBD2. Germline CDR1 reads SGHTA; CDR2 reads FQGNSA. The V segment lost 5 bases and the J segment 6 bases; nucleotides outside the gene matches: 15. This CDR3 spans 18 amino acids. The DNA for the CDR3 is TGTGCCAGCAGCCCGACCTATCGGAGTAGCGGGGGGTCCGGGGAGCTGTTTTTT. This codes for CASSPTYRSSGGSGELFF.

Written as DNA, the CDR3 is TGCGCCAGCAGCTTGGGGGCCCGCCCCGAGACCCAGTACTTC. As protein: CASSLGARPETQYF. The rearrangement uses TRBV5-1 and TRBJ2-5; D ambiguous. The V end was cut by 0 bases, the J end by 5 bases, with 11 bases between. The CDR3 is 14 residues long. Germline V lookup: CDR1 SGHRS, CDR2 YFSETQ.

The V gene is TRBV30, the J gene TRBJ1-1; D unclear. Germline CDR1 reads GTSNPN; CDR2 reads SVGIG (reference sequence). Trimming pared 0 bases from V and 0 bases from J, leaving 11 bases between. The CDR3 is 15 amino acids. DNA for the CDR3: TGTGCCTGGAGTGTATTTCTCGGGTTGAACACTGAAGCTTTCTTT. Its protein product is CAWSVFLGLNTEAFF.

This sequence joins TRBV18 and TRBJ1-1; 8 bases fit TRBD1. Losses at the gene ends were 2 bases for V and 2 bases for J; bases not matched to a gene: 4. This CDR3 is 15 amino acids long. Germline lookup yields CDR1 KGHSH and CDR2 LQKENI. CDR3 bases: TGTGCCAGCTCACCAAGACAGGGGAGCAACACTGAAGCTTTCTTT. Translated: CASSPRQGSNTEAFF.